Below, 10 T cell receptor beta chains from the same sample are listed, as sequenced in a study of shared clonotypes between healthy human individuals. TCRdb's copy holds only in-frame clones and misses some; the assay was immunoSEQ multiplex PCR. The data show 2 million to 3 million clones, 80% to 95% seen once. Source material: naive CD4+ T cells from PBMCs. Sample subset: CD45RA+ positively selected. The source is a man aged 18 to 30 in good health. Some clones in this sample may be carry-over from other donors' samples.

This clone was counted between two and nine times. This chain connects TRBV5-1 to TRBJ1-1; D unclear. Per the germline V gene, CDR1 is SGHRS and CDR2 is YFSETQ. This CDR3 is 14 amino acids long. Trimming took 7 bases from V and 2 from J, leaving 15 bases between them. In nucleotides, the CDR3 is TGCGCCAGCCACACCGACCGGGGTAACACTGAAGCTTTCTTT. Its protein is CASHTDRGNTEAFF.

The chain uses TRBV7-8 and TRBJ2-3, with TRBD2 matching over 9 bases. CDR3 length equals 17 residues. Unmatched junction bases numbered 4, after V lost 0 bases and J lost 0 bases. Germline loops: CDR1 SGHVS, CDR2 FQNEAQ. The CDR3 nucleotides read TGTGCCAGCAGCTTAGCGACTAGCGGACCGAGCACAGATACGCAGTATTTT. This encodes CASSLATSGPSTDTQYF.

The chain employs TRBV5-1 and TRBJ2-1; no clear D. The germline V gene has CDR1 SGHRS and CDR2 YFSETQ. This CDR3 is built from 14 residues. V lost 6 bases, J lost 6 bases, and 16 bases lay in between. The CDR3 region has the DNA TGCGCCAGCACCTTATTTATAGGGCGCAATGAGCAGTTCTTC. The encoded protein is CASTLFIGRNEQFF.

V usage is TRBV19 and J usage is TRBJ1-4; D not resolved. The CDR3 extends over 14 amino acids. Trimming took off 3 bases at V and 4 bases at J, with 9 bases between the two ends. Germline CDR1 is LNHDA and CDR2 is SQIVND (reference sequence). Here the CDR3 reads CASSIVGINEKLFF. CDR3 bases: TGTGCCAGTAGTATCGTAGGAATTAATGAAAAACTGTTTTTT.

The chain has TRBV28 and TRBJ2-7, with D tentatively TRBD1 (6 bases). V was cut by 5 bases and J by 0 bases, with 14 bases left in between. CDR1 is MDHEN, CDR2 SYDVKM, per germline. There are 15 residues in the CDR3. CDR3 in amino acids: CASSTLDSLSYEQYF. In DNA form, the CDR3 reads TGTGCCAGCAGTACGCTGGACAGTCTCTCCTACGAGCAGTACTTC.

This chain connects TRBV28 to TRBJ2-3; D perhaps matches TRBD2 (6 bases). The V end lost 6 bases, the J end lost 2 bases, and 15 bases lay between the germline ends. CDR3 length: 15 residues. In germline, CDR1 is MDHEN, CDR2 SYDVKM. CDR3 nucleotides: TGTGCCAGCAGCCCGGGGAGGCTATACACAGATACGCAGTATTTT. Its translation: CASSPGRLYTDTQYF.

The rearrangement joins TRBV5-5 to TRBJ2-2; D not resolved. V was clipped by 4 bases and J by 8 bases, with 15 bases between them. The CDR3 runs to 14 residues. Germline V gives CDR1 SGHKS, CDR2 YYEKEE (reference sequence). The CDR3 region has the DNA TGTGCCAGCAGCGCAGTTCCCGTGGTAGGGGAGCTGTTTTTT. This translates into CASSAVPVVGELFF.

This chain joins TRBV5-1 and TRBJ2-1, with TRBD2 matching over 7 bases. The germline V gene encodes CDR1 SGHRS and CDR2 YFSETQ. The V segment lost 3 bases and the J segment 5 bases; nucleotides outside the gene matches: 8. The CDR3 spans 15 residues. The CDR3 DNA sequence: TGCGCCAGCAGCTCCTCCCCCCTAGCGGACAATGAGCAGTTCTTC. Translation gives CASSSSPLADNEQFF. Full variable domain (missing parts from reference TRBV5-1 and TRBJ2-1): KAGVTQTPRYLIKTRGQQVTLSCSPISGHRSVSWYQQTPGQGLQFLFEYFSETQRNKGNFPGRFSGRQFSNSRSEMNVSTLELGDSALYLCASSSSPLADNEQFFGPGTRLTVL.

The chain uses TRBV6-5 and TRBJ2-2, with a weak D call TRBD1 (5 bases). CDR3 size: 14 residues. V lost 2 bases and J lost 3, with 7 bases in between. Germline-derived CDR1 and CDR2 are MNHEY and SVGAGI. The CDR3 nucleotides are TGTGCCAGCAGTTACCCGACAGACACCGGGGAGCTGTTTTTT. Its protein is CASSYPTDTGELFF.

Regarding this clone: Since a much larger clone is just one base distant, this may be a read error. This CDR3 is also generated by other DNA sequences in the sample. The J gene is TRBJ2-5, the V gene TRBV11-2; D gene ambiguous. The V end was cut by 4 bases, the J end by 2 bases, with 2 bases between. Germline-derived CDR1 and CDR2 are SGHAT and FQNNGV. This CDR3 has 11 residues. The CDR3: CASSSQETQYF. CDR3 in DNA: TGTGCCAGCAGCTCGCAAGAGACCCAGTACTTC.